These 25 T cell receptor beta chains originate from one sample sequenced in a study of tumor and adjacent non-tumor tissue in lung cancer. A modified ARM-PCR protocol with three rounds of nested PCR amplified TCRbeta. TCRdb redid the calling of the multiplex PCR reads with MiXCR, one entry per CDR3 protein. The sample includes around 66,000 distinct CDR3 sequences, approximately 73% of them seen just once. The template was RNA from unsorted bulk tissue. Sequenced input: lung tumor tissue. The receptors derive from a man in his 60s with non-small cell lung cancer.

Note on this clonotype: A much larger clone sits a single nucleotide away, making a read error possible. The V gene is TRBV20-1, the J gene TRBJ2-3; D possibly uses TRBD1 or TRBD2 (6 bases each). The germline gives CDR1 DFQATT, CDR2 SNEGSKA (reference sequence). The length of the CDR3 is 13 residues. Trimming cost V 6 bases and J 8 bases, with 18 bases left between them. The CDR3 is CSAQRAGGGTQYF. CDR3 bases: TGCAGTGCCCAGCGGGCTGGGGGCGGTACGCAGTATTTT.

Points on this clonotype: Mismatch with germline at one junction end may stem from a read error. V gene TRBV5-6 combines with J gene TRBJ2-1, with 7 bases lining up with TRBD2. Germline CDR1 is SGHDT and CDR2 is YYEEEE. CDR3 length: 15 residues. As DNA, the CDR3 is TGTGCCAGCAGCTTGATTTCGGGAGGCTACAATAAGCAGTTCTTC. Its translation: CASSLISGGYNKQFF.

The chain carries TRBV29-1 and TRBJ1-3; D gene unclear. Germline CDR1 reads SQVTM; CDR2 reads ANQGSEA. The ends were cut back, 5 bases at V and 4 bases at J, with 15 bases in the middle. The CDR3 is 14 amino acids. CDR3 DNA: TGCAGCGTTACCGTTGTATCCTCAGGAAACACCATATATTTT. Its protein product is CSVTVVSSGNTIYF.

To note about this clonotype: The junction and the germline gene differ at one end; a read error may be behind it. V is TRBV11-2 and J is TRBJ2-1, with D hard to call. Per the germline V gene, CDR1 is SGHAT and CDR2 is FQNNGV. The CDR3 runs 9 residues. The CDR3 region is CVSGNEQSF. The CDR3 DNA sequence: TGTGTCAGTGGGAATGAGCAGTCCTTC.

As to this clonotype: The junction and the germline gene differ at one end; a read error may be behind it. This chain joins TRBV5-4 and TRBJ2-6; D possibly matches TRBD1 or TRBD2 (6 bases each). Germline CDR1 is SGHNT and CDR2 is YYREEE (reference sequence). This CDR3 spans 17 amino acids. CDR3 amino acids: CTSSFRGVLSAANVLTF. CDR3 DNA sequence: TGTACCAGCAGCTTTAGGGGGGTCCTCTCTGCGGCCAACGTCCTGACTTTC.

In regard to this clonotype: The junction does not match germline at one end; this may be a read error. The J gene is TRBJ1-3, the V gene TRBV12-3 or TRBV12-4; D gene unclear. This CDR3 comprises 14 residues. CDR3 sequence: CASSLVSRENTIYF. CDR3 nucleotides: TGTGCCAGCAGTTTAGTATCGCGTGAAAACACTATATATTTT.

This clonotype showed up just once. The CDR3: CSIENQETQYF. The CDR3 bases are TGCAGTATTGAAAACCAAGAGACCCAGTACTTC. This chain uses TRBV29-1 with TRBJ2-5; D ambiguous. The CDR3 contains 11 residues. The germline V gene has CDR1 SQVTM and CDR2 ANQGSEA.

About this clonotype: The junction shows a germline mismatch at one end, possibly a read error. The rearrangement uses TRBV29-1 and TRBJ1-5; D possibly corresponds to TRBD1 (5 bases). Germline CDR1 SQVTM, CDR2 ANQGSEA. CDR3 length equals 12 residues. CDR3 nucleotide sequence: TGCATCGTCGGGGACTGGAATAAGCAACAGAATTTT. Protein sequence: CIVGDWNKQQNF.

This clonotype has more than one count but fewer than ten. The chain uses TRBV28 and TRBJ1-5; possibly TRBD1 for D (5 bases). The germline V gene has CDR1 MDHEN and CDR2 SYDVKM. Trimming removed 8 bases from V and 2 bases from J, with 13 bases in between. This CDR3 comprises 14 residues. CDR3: CASGMDNGNQPQHF. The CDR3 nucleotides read TGTGCCAGCGGGATGGACAACGGCAATCAGCCCCAGCATTTT.

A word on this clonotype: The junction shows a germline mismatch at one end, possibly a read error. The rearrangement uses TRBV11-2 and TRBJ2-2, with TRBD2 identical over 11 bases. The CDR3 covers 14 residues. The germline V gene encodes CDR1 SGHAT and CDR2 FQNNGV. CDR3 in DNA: TGTGCCAGTAGGGGACTAGCGGCCACCAGGGAGCTGTTTTTT. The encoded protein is CASRGLAATRELFF.

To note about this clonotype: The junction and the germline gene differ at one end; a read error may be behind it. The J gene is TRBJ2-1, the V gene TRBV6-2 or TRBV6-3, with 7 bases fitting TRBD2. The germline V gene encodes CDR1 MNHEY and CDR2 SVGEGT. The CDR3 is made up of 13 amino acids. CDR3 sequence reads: CASSYSQGGEQIF. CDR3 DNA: TGTGCCAGCAGTTATTCGCAGGGAGGGGAGCAGATCTTC.

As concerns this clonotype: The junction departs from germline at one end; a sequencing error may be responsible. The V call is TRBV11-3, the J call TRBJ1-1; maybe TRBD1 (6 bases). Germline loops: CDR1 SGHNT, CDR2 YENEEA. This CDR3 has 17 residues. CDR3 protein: CGSNLGCRGTSNTEAFF. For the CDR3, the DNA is TGTGGCAGCAATCTAGGGTGCCGCGGGACATCGAACACTGAAGCTTTCTTT.

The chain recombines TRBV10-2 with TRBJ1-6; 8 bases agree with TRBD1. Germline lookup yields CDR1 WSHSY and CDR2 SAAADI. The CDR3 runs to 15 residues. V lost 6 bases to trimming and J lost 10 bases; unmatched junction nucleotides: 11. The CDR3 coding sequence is TGCGCCAGCAGAACCGGACAGGGAATAAACTCACCCCTCCACTTT. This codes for CASRTGQGINSPLHF.

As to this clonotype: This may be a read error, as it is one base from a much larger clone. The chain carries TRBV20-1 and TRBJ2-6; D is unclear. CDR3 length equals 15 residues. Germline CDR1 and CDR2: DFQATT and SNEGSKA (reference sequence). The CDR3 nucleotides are TGCATTGCTAGGGCGGCCGTGGGGGGGGCCAACGTCCTGACTTTC. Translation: CIARAAVGGANVLTF.

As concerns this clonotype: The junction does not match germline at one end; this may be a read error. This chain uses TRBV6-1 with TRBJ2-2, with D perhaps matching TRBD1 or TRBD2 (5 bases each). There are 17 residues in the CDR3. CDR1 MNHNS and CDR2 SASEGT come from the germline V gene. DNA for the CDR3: TGTGCCAGCACTCCCAGCCCACCCCGGGCGGACACCGGGGAACTGTTTTTT. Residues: CASTPSPPRADTGELFF.

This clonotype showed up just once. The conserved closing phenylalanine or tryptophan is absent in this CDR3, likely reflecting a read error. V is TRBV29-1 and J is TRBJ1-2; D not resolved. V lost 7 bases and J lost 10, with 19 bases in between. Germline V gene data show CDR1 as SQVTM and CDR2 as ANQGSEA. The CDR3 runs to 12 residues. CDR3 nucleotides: TGCAGCGCCACGGTACTGTTTTTAGACTACACCCTC. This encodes CSATVLFLDYTL.

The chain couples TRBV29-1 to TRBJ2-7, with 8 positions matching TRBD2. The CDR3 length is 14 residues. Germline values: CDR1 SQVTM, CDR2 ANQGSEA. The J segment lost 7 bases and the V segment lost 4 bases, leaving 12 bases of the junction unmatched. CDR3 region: CSVVFQRETGEQYF. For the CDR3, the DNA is TGCAGCGTTGTTTTCCAGCGGGAGACGGGGGAGCAGTACTTC.

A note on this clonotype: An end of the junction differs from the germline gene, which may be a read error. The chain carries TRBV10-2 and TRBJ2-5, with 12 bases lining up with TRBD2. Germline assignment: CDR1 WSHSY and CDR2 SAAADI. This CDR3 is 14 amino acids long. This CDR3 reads CVSRLAGGDETQNF. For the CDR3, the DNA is TGCGTCAGCAGGCTAGCGGGAGGGGATGAGACCCAGAACTTC.

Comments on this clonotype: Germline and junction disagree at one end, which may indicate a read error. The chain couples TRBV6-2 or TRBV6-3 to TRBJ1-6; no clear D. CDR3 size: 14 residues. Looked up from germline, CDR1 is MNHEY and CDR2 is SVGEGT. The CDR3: CTSWSVIRNSHLHF. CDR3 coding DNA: TGTACCAGCTGGTCGGTTATAAGGAATTCACACCTCCACTTT.

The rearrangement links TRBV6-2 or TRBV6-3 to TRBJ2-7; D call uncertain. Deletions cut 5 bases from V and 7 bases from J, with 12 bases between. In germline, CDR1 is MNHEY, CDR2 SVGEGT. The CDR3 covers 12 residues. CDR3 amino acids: CASSGRQEEQYF. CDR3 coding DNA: TGTGCCAGCAGTGGCAGGCAGGAAGAGCAGTACTTC.

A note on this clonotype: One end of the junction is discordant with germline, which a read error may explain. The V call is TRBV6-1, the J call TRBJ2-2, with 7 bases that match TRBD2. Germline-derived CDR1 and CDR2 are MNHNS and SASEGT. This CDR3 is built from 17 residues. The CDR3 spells CASSGGGGTTNTRELFF. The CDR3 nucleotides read TGTGCCAGCAGCGGAGGTGGCGGGACTACGAACACCAGGGAGCTGTTTTTT.

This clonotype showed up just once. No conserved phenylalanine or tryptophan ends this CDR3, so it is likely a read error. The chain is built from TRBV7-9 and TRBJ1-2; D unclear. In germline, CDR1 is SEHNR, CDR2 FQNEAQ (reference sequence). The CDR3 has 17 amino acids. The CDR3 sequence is CASSLETESGSRYDYTV. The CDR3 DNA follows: TGTGCCAGCAGCTTAGAAACAGAGTCCGGGTCGCGCTATGACTACACCGTC.

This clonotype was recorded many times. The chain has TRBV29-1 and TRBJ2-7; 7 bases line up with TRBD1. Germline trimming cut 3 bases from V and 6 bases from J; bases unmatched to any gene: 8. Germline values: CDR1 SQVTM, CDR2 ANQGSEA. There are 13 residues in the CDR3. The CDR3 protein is CSVDGTAPSEQYF. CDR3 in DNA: TGCAGCGTTGATGGGACAGCTCCCTCCGAGCAGTACTTC.

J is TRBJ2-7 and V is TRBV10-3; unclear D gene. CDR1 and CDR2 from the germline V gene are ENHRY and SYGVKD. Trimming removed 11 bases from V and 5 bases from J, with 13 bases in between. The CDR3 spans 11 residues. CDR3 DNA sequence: TGTGCCGCCGGAACGGACCACGAGCAGTACTTC. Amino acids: CAAGTDHEQYF.

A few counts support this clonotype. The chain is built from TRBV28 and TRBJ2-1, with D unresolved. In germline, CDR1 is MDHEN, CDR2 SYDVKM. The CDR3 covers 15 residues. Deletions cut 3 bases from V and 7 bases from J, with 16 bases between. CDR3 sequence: CASSFTARKENEQFF. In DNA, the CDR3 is TGTGCCAGCAGTTTCACGGCCCGAAAGGAAAATGAGCAGTTCTTC.